Presented here are 8 T cell receptor beta chains from one specimen sequenced in a study of T cells expressing NK-cell markers. For each CDR3 protein, TCRdb gives one entry from its re-call of the 5' RACE reads, without DNA. The sample has roughly 110,000 distinct CDR3 sequences. The sequenced material came from blood T cells: a sorted CD56 or NKG2C T cell subset, CD4+ or CD8+ T cells, or bulk PBMC T cells (not recorded which). These TCRs come from a woman aged 18 to 75 in good health.

The chain joins TRBV29-1 to TRBJ2-3; the TCRdb call, TRBD2, lacks DNA for checking. Germline CDR1 reads SQVTM; CDR2 reads ANQGSEA. The CDR3 covers 16 residues. CDR3 region: CSVAETRDFRTDTQYF.

V gene TRBV4-1 combines with J gene TRBJ1-1. This CDR3 has 14 residues. Per germline, CDR1 MGHRA and CDR2 YSYEKL. The CDR3 loop reads CASSLGTPGTEAFF.

The rearrangement uses TRBV7-2 and TRBJ2-3; TCRdb's D gene call, TRBD1, goes unchecked for lack of DNA. CDR3 length: 16 amino acids. Looked up from germline, CDR1 is SGHTA and CDR2 is FQGNSA. CDR3 residues: CASSLRQGANTDTQYF.

J is TRBJ2-1 and V is TRBV15; the D gene TCRdb calls, TRBD1, cannot be checked with no DNA. The CDR3 has 16 residues. Germline loops: CDR1 LNHNV, CDR2 YYDKDF (reference sequence). CDR3: CATRGEGGSWDNEQFF.

The rearrangement joins TRBV19 to TRBJ2-5; TCRdb's D gene call, TRBD1, goes unchecked for lack of DNA. This CDR3 has 13 residues. Germline CDR1 LNHDA, CDR2 SQIVND (reference sequence). The CDR3 reads CASSINREETQYF.

The gene calls are TRBV30 and TRBJ1-1. The length of the CDR3 is 14 residues. Germline V gene sequence: CDR1 GTSNPN, CDR2 SVGIG (reference sequence). CDR3 protein: CAWSVTQGGTEAFF.

The gene calls are TRBV7-7 and TRBJ1-5. Germline values: CDR1 SSHAT, CDR2 FNYEAQ (reference sequence). The CDR3 covers 14 residues. The CDR3 protein is CASSPTPGEQPQHF. Variable domain in full (rest from reference TRBV7-7 and TRBJ1-5): GAGVSQSPRYKVTKRGQDVTLRCDPISSHATLYWYQQALGQGPEFLTYFNYEAQPDKSGLPSDRFSAERPEGSISTLTIQRTEQRDSAMYRCASSPTPGEQPQHFGDGTRLSIL.

V gene TRBV7-3 combines with J gene TRBJ2-1; TCRdb's assignment of TRBD1 cannot be checked, as there is no DNA. Germline CDR1 SGHTA, CDR2 FQGTGA. The CDR3 is made up of 14 amino acids. The CDR3 reads CASSLMGGVHEQFF.